This T cell receptor beta chain was captured by sequencing in a study of memory CD4+ T cells and cytomegalovirus serostatus. On the study more broadly: Of the healthy Belgian adults, fewer than 10 were CMV seropositive and 24 seronegative.

Single viable CD3+CD4+CD8-CD45RO+ cells were sorted as the memory CD4+ T cells. In its sample, this clone was seen once. Trimming removed 2 bases at V and 4 bases at J, with 8 bases between. CDR1 is SGHAT and CDR2 is FQNNGV in the germline V gene. This CDR3 spans 14 amino acids. Measured with immunoSEQ multiplex PCR; TCRdb has only the in-frame clones, and not every one. The data contain approximately 46,000 clones, 79% of them seen just once; the ten biggest clones take up around 1.1%. Sequenced material: memory CD4+ T cells from blood. V is TRBV11-2 and J is TRBJ2-2; no firm D call. This receptor was taken from an adult in good health and CMV-seronegative. CDR3 nucleotide sequence: TGTGCCAGCAGCTTATTACCAGGCACCGGGGAGCTGTTTTTT. Translation gives CASSLLPGTGELFF. Supplemented by reference TRBV11-2 and TRBJ2-2, the full variable domain reads EAGVAQSPRYKIIEKRQSVAFWCNPISGHATLYWYQQILGQGPKLLIQFQNNGVVDDSQLPKDRFSAERLKGVDSTLKIQPAKLEDSAVYLCASSLLPGTGELFFGEGSRLTVL.